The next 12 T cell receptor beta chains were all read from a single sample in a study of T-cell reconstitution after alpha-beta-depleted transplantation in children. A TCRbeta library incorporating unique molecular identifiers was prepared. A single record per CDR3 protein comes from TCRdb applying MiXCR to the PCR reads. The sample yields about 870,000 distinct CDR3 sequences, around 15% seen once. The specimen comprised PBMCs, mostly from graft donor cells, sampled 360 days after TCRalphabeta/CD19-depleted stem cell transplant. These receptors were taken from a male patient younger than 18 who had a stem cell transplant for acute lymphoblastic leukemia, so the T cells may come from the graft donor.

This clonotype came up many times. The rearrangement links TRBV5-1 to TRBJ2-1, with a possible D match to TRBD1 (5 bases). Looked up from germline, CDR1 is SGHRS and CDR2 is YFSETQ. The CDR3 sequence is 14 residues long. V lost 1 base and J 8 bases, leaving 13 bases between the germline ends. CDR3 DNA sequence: TGCGCCAGCAGCTTGTTCGGCAGGGCAGATGAGCAGTTCTTC. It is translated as CASSLFGRADEQFF.

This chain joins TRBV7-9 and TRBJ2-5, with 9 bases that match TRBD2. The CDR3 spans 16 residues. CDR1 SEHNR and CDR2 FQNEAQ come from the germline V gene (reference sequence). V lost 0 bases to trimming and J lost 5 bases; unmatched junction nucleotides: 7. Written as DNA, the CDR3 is TGTGCCAGCAGCTTAGCCGGGATAGCGGGAGCGGAGACCCAGTACTTC. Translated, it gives CASSLAGIAGAETQYF.

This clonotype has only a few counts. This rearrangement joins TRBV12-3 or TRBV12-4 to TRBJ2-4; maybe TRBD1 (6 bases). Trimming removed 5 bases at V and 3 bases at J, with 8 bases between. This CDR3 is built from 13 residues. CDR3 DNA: TGTGCCAGCAGTGGGGACAACAAAAACATTCAGTACTTC. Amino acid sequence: CASSGDNKNIQYF.

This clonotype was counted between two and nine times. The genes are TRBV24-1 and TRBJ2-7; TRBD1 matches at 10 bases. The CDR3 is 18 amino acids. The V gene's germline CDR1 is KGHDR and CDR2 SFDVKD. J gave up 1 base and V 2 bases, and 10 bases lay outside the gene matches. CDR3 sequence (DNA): TGTGCCACCAGTGATTCCGGGACAGGGGAAGGCGCTTCCTACGAGCAGTACTTC. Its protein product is CATSDSGTGEGASYEQYF.

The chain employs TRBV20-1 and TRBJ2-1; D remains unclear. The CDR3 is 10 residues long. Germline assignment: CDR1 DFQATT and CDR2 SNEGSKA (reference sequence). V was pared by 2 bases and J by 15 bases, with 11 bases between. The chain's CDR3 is CSARSSMGFF. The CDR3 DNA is TGCAGTGCTAGATCCTCGATGGGGTTCTTC.

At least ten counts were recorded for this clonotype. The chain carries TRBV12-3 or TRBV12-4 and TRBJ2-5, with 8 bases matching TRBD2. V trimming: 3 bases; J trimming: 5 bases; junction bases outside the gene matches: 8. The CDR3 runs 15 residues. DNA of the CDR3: TGTGCCAGCAGTTTGAATGCGGGAGGAGGGGAGACCCAGTACTTC. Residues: CASSLNAGGGETQYF.

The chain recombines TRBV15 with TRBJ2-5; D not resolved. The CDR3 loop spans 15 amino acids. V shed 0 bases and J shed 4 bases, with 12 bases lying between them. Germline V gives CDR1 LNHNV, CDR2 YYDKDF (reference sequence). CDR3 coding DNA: TGTGCCACCAGCAGAGATCCAGGCTCCGCAGAGACCCAGTACTTC. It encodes CATSRDPGSAETQYF.

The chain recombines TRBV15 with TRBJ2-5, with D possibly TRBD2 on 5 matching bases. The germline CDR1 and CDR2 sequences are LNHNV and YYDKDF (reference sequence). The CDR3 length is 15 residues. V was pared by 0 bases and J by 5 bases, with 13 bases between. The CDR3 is CATSRDFGDSETQYF. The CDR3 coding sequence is TGTGCCACCAGCAGAGACTTCGGGGATTCGGAGACCCAGTACTTC.

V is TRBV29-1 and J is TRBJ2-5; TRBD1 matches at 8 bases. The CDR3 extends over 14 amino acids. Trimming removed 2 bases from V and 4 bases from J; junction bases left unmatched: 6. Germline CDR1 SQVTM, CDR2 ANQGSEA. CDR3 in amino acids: CSVEPPGGRETQYF. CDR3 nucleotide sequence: TGCAGCGTTGAACCGCCAGGGGGCCGAGAGACCCAGTACTTC. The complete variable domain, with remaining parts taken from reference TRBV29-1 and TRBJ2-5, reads SAVISQKPSRDICQRGTSLTIQCQVDSQVTMMFWYRQQPGQSLTLIATANQGSEATYESGFVIDKFPISRPNLTFSTLTVSNMSPEDSSIYLCSVEPPGGRETQYFGPGTRLLVL.

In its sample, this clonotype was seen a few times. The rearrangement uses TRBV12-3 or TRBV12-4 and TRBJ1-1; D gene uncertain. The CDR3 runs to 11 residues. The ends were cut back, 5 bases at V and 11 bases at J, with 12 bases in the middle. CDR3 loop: CASSPRPTAFF. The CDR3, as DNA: TGTGCCAGCAGTCCTCGACCGACGGCTTTCTTT.

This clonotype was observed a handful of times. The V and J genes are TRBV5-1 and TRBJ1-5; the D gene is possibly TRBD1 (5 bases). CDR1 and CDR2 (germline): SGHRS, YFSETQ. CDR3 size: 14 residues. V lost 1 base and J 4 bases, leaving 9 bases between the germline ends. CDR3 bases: TGCGCCAGCAGCTTGCCAGGGATAAATCAGCCCCAGCATTTT. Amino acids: CASSLPGINQPQHF.

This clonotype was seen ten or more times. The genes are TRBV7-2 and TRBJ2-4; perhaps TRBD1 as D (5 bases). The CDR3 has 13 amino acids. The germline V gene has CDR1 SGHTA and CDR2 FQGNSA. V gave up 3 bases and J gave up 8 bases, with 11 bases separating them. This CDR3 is CASSLEQGDIQYF. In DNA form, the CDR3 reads TGTGCCAGCAGCTTGGAGCAGGGTGACATTCAGTACTTC.